The 3 T cell receptor beta chains given below trace back to one sample, sequenced in a study of blood T cells in healthy people across ages (dated by TCRdb to the mid-2010s). Library preparation employed 5' RACE. Data came from an Illumina HiSeq 2500. A second roughly 6 to 11 cycle PCR used a sample-barcoded 5' primer and a J-beta primer mix. The public reads were quality trimmed at Q25 with fastp and then assembled into clones with MiXCR by TCRdb, keeping productive beta chains. Duplicate CDR3 protein sequences are folded into a single record with the most common DNA and genes. The table for this sample lists fewer than 800,000 distinct CDR3 sequences; about 34% of them were counted only once. Jointly, the top ten make up about 16% of the sample. Sequenced sample: blood. These receptor sequences come from an elderly woman in good health. Donor details come from another sample of the same person, matched by shared clones.

This clonotype was counted at least ten times. The J gene is TRBJ1-6, the V gene TRBV7-2; D perhaps matches TRBD1 (6 bases). This CDR3 contains 13 residues. Trimming removed 5 bases from V and 13 bases from J, with 15 bases in between. The germline gives CDR1 SGHTA, CDR2 FQGNSA. The CDR3, as DNA: TGTGCCAGCAGCACACCCGGGGGCGGTCCCCTCCACTTT. This translates into CASSTPGGGPLHF. Full variable domain (outside the CDR3, taken from reference TRBV7-2 and TRBJ1-6): GAGVSQSPSNKVTEKGKDVELRCDPISGHTALYWYRQSLGQGLEFLIYFQGNSAPDKSGLPSDRFSAERTGGSVSTLTIQRTQQEDSAVYLCASSTPGGGPLHFGNGTRLTVT.

This clonotype was detected only once. J is TRBJ2-7 and V is TRBV2, with 10 bases that match TRBD1. Trimming cost V 6 bases and J 10 bases; bases outside gene matches: 21. The CDR3 extends over 17 amino acids. Looked up from germline, CDR1 is SNHLY and CDR2 is FYNNEI. CDR3 region: CASSPSPGQGRQETQYF. CDR3 coding DNA: TGTGCCAGCAGCCCATCACCGGGACAGGGGAGGCAAGAGACTCAGTACTTC.

For the CDR3, the DNA is TGTGCCAGTAGCTTAATCACAGGGGGCAATGAGCAGTTCTTC. It encodes CASSLITGGNEQFF. J is TRBJ2-1 and V is TRBV19, with 8 bases identical to TRBD1. CDR3 length: 14 residues. Germline CDR1 is LNHDA and CDR2 is SQIVND (reference sequence). The trim removed 6 bases at V and 6 bases at J, leaving 7 bases unmatched.